The 23 T cell receptor beta chains below all came from one sample that was sequenced in a study of CD8+ T cells in alopecia areata. The authors extracted RNA and reverse transcribed it into cDNA as the sequencing template. The data were produced by immunoSEQ multiplex PCR, yet TCRdb's version contains in-frame clones alone and is incomplete. The sample carries hundreds of thousands of clones, 50% to 70% recorded once. Sequencing was performed on CD4+ T cells sorted from blood, taken at week 0. These receptor sequences come from a human donor with alopecia areata.

This clone was detected ten times or more. This chain uses TRBV6-6 with TRBJ2-4; either TRBD1 or TRBD2 may fit D (5 bases each). The CDR3 consists of 12 residues. Germline CDR1 is MNHNY and CDR2 is SVGAGI (reference sequence). Trimming left V 4 bases short and J 8 bases short, with 9 bases between. Here the CDR3 reads CASSSGTDIQYF. The CDR3 nucleotides are TGTGCCAGCAGTTCCGGGACGGACATTCAGTACTTC.

The rearrangement joins TRBV29-1 to TRBJ2-3; the D is unclear. The length of the CDR3 is 8 residues. The germline V and J ends were trimmed by 6 bases and 5 bases, with 0 bases remaining between them. Germline assignment: CDR1 SQVTM and CDR2 ANQGSEA. The CDR3, as DNA: TGCAGCGTAGATACGCAGTATTTT. Translation gives CSVDTQYF.

V usage is TRBV7-2 and J usage is TRBJ1-3; 9 bases match TRBD1. The V and J ends lost 1 base and 4 bases, in that order; junction bases with no gene match: 5. Germline V gene data show CDR1 as SGHTA and CDR2 as FQGNSA. The CDR3 is 16 amino acids. CDR3 sequence (DNA): TGTGCCAGCAGCTTAGGGGGGACAGGGAGGGGAAACACCATATATTTT. Protein product: CASSLGGTGRGNTIYF. Looking up the rest from reference TRBV7-2 and TRBJ1-3 gives the full variable domain: GAGVSQSPSNKVTEKGKDVELRCDPISGHTALYWYRQSLGQGLEFLIYFQGNSAPDKSGLPSDRFSAERTGGSVSTLTIQRTQQEDSAVYLCASSLGGTGRGNTIYFGEGSWLTVV.

A few counts support this clone. The CDR3 nucleotides are TGTGCCAGCAGTGGGACAGGGTACCAAGAGACCCAGTACTTC. It yields the protein CASSGTGYQETQYF. The chain recombines TRBV6-5 with TRBJ2-5; 9 bases map to TRBD1. The germline gives CDR1 MNHEY, CDR2 SVGAGI. This CDR3 region has 14 residues. The ends lost 5 bases at V and 0 bases at J; junction bases unmatched: 1.

This sequence joins TRBV30 and TRBJ2-3; 12 nucleotides agree with TRBD2. The CDR3 consists of 19 residues. V dropped 1 base and J dropped 0; count of bases not matched to a gene: 11. Germline V lookup: CDR1 GTSNPN, CDR2 SVGIG (reference sequence). This CDR3 reads CAWSGRTSGTSSSTDTQYF. DNA for the CDR3: TGTGCCTGGAGTGGGCGGACTAGCGGGACTTCTTCTAGCACAGATACGCAGTATTTT.

The rearrangement links TRBV5-1 to TRBJ2-7; a weak D match, TRBD2 (5 bases). The V gene lost 5 bases and the J gene lost 0 bases, with 6 bases spanning the gap. The CDR3 loop spans 12 amino acids. Germline CDR1 is SGHRS and CDR2 is YFSETQ. CDR3 in DNA: TGCGCCAGCAGACGGGACTCCTACGAGCAGTACTTC. Its protein product is CASRRDSYEQYF.

The chain recombines TRBV13 with TRBJ2-3; 7 nucleotides align to TRBD2. Per germline, CDR1 PRHDT and CDR2 FYEKMQ (reference sequence). The CDR3 is made up of 14 amino acids. The V segment lost 6 bases and the J segment 1 base; nucleotides outside the gene matches: 4. CDR3 sequence reads: CASRRAGGTDTQYF. The CDR3 nucleotides read TGTGCCAGCAGAAGGGCGGGGGGCACAGATACGCAGTATTTT. Full variable domain (outside the CDR3, taken from reference TRBV13 and TRBJ2-3): AAGVIQSPRHLIKEKRETATLKCYPIPRHDTVYWYQQGPGQDPQFLISFYEKMQSDKGSIPDRFSAQQFSDYHSELNMSSLELGDSALYFCASRRAGGTDTQYFGPGTRLTVL.

The chain is built from TRBV4-1 and TRBJ2-5; TRBD1 is a possible D gene (5 bases). CDR1 is MGHRA and CDR2 is YSYEKL in the germline V gene. This CDR3 contains 15 residues. Trimming took off 0 bases at V and 4 bases at J, with 12 bases between the two ends. DNA for the CDR3: TGCGCCAGCAGCCAAGATTCTTCCCAGGGAGAGACCCAGTACTTC. It codes for CASSQDSSQGETQYF.

This clone was found a few times. This rearrangement joins TRBV7-9 to TRBJ2-2; D not resolved. Germline V gene sequence: CDR1 SEHNR, CDR2 FQNEAQ (reference sequence). The CDR3 spans 12 residues. V was shortened by 1 base and J by 8 bases, with 5 bases between the two germline ends. In DNA, the CDR3 is TGTGCCAGCAGCTTAGATCTGGGGGAGCTGTTTTTT. It specifies CASSLDLGELFF.

The chain couples TRBV5-1 to TRBJ2-7, with TRBD1 matching over 7 bases. The germline V gene encodes CDR1 SGHRS and CDR2 YFSETQ. The trim removed 3 bases at V and 6 bases at J, leaving 6 bases unmatched. The CDR3 has 13 amino acids. The CDR3 sequence is CASSWGTAREQYF. The CDR3 DNA is TGCGCCAGCAGCTGGGGGACAGCGCGCGAGCAGTACTTC.

The chain recombines TRBV6-5 with TRBJ1-1; D perhaps matches TRBD1 (5 bases). Germline V gene data show CDR1 as MNHEY and CDR2 as SVGAGI. This CDR3 is 13 amino acids long. Trimming removed 2 bases from V and 5 bases from J, with 9 bases in between. The CDR3 reads CASSYTRATEAFF. Written as DNA, the CDR3 is TGTGCCAGCAGTTACACCAGGGCAACTGAAGCTTTCTTT.

This rearrangement joins TRBV6-6 to TRBJ2-7; perhaps D is TRBD1 or TRBD2 (6 bases each). The germline CDR1 and CDR2 sequences are MNHNY and SVGAGI (reference sequence). The length of the CDR3 is 14 residues. The ends were cut back, 9 bases at V and 3 bases at J, with 18 bases in the middle. Written as DNA, the CDR3 is TGTGCCAGTTCCCAGAAGGGGGGCAACTACGAGCAGTACTTC. Residues: CASSQKGGNYEQYF.

V and J are TRBV4-1 and TRBJ1-1; D is perhaps TRBD1 (5 bases). CDR1 and CDR2 from the germline V gene are MGHRA and YSYEKL. The CDR3 runs to 17 residues. V lost 4 bases, J lost 1 base, and 19 bases lay in between. This CDR3 reads CASSRLVPGPPNTEAFF. The CDR3 region has the DNA TGCGCCAGCAGCCGTTTAGTCCCGGGACCGCCGAACACTGAAGCTTTCTTT.

This clone was counted a few times. The chain links TRBV30 to TRBJ2-1, with D perhaps TRBD2 (6 bases). The V gene lost 4 bases and the J gene lost 9 bases, with 19 bases spanning the gap. Germline V CDR1 and CDR2: GTSNPN, SVGIG (reference sequence). This CDR3 contains 14 residues. CDR3 DNA: TGTGCCTGGAAGCTGCGGGGCCTTGATGGTGAGCAGTTCTTC. It yields the protein CAWKLRGLDGEQFF.

The V call is TRBV20-1, the J call TRBJ2-1; D is undetermined. The V and J ends lost 6 bases and 6 bases respectively, with 9 bases between them. Per the germline V gene, CDR1 is DFQATT and CDR2 is SNEGSKA (reference sequence). The CDR3 has 11 residues. CDR3: CSAQTLNEQFF. The DNA for the CDR3 is TGCAGTGCCCAGACTCTCAATGAGCAGTTCTTC.

This clone was counted a few times. The chain joins TRBV5-1 to TRBJ1-1; 8 positions match TRBD1. Germline V lookup: CDR1 SGHRS, CDR2 YFSETQ. The V gene end was trimmed by 3 bases and the J gene end by 0 bases; junction bases not matched to a gene: 7. CDR3 size: 16 residues. CDR3 nucleotides: TGCGCCAGCAGCTCATCGGGACAGGTTTTGAACACTGAAGCTTTCTTT. Amino acids: CASSSSGQVLNTEAFF.

The table lists this clone with a few counts. The J gene is TRBJ1-6, the V gene TRBV2; 9 bases align to TRBD1. Germline CDR1 SNHLY, CDR2 FYNNEI. This CDR3 has 13 residues. Trimming removed 7 bases from V and 7 bases from J; junction bases left unmatched: 2. This CDR3 reads CASTGQGNSPLHF. CDR3 sequence (DNA): TGTGCCAGCACAGGACAGGGGAATTCACCCCTCCACTTT.

The chain couples TRBV5-1 to TRBJ1-4; no clear D gene. Germline V CDR1 and CDR2: SGHRS, YFSETQ. The CDR3 loop spans 18 amino acids. The V end lost 0 bases, the J end lost 0 bases, and 15 bases lay between the germline ends. CDR3 residues: CASSLAVTNFATNEKLFF. The CDR3 DNA sequence: TGCGCCAGCAGCTTGGCCGTCACAAATTTCGCAACTAATGAAAAACTGTTTTTT.

This clone was counted ten times or more. Other DNA sequences in the sample encode the same CDR3. V gene TRBV4-1 combines with J gene TRBJ2-5; 9 bases are shared with TRBD2. There are 15 residues in the CDR3. Trimming at V came to 4 bases and at J to 1 base, leaving 4 bases not matched to a gene. Germline V gene data show CDR1 as MGHRA and CDR2 as YSYEKL. The CDR3 spells CASSPHSGGQETQYF. The DNA for the CDR3 is TGCGCCAGCAGCCCCCATAGCGGGGGCCAAGAGACCCAGTACTTC.

This clone was seen more than once but under ten times. The rearrangement uses TRBV5-6 and TRBJ2-5; a weak D match, TRBD2 (5 bases). The CDR3 has 14 amino acids. V was cut by 1 base and J by 0 bases, with 7 bases left in between. Germline-derived CDR1 and CDR2 are SGHDT and YYEEEE. CDR3 loop: CASSLFGDQETQYF. Here the CDR3 DNA reads TGTGCCAGCAGCTTGTTCGGGGACCAAGAGACCCAGTACTTC.

The chain recombines TRBV7-3 with TRBJ2-1; the D gene is possibly TRBD2 (6 bases). V was clipped by 5 bases and J by 4 bases, with 12 bases between them. The CDR3 extends over 14 amino acids. Germline V CDR1 and CDR2: SGHTA, FQGTGA. The CDR3 reads CASSQGLDYNEQFF. The CDR3 nucleotides are TGTGCCAGCAGCCAGGGACTCGATTACAATGAGCAGTTCTTC. The full variable domain, in which reference TRBV7-3 and TRBJ2-1 provide the parts outside the CDR3, is GAGVSQTPSNKVTEKGKYVELRCDPISGHTALYWYRQSLGQGPEFLIYFQGTGAADDSGLPNDRFFAVRPEGSVSTLKIQRTERGDSAVYLCASSQGLDYNEQFFGPGTRLTVL.

The chain combines TRBV29-1 with TRBJ1-4; D unresolved. CDR1 and CDR2 from the germline V gene are SQVTM and ANQGSEA. V was trimmed by 5 bases and J by 8 bases, leaving 15 bases between them. The CDR3 spans 13 residues. The CDR3 here is CSVYTPLGEKLFF. DNA for the CDR3: TGCAGCGTTTACACCCCATTGGGGGAAAAACTGTTTTTT.

The V and J genes are TRBV10-3 and TRBJ1-1, with D perhaps matching TRBD1 (5 bases). This CDR3 comprises 13 residues. V was clipped by 10 bases and J by 3 bases, with 15 bases between them. From germline, CDR1 is ENHRY and CDR2 SYGVKD. This CDR3 reads CATRQPVDTEAFF. Here the CDR3 DNA reads TGTGCCACTAGACAGCCTGTTGACACTGAAGCTTTCTTT.